This T cell receptor (beta chain) was sequenced in a study of beta chain features in type 1 diabetes. Study-wide findings and caveats: Unsettled here was the matter of whether HLA type influences TCRB rearrangement.

The CDR3 covers 13 residues. Deletions cut 1 base from V and 2 bases from J, with 5 bases between. The germline V gene has CDR1 LGHNA and CDR2 YNFKEQ. Turning to this clone: Its antigen remains unknown.

Every bit of the isolated RNA underwent reverse transcription, so sequencing read expressed TCRB transcripts. Here immunoSEQ multiplex PCR was the method, and the copy in TCRdb shows in-frame clones only, minus some. The data show a few hundred thousand clones, around a fifth seen once. The specimen was naive CD4+ T cells from blood. The sequence derives from a young woman in good health. J is TRBJ1-1 and V is TRBV4-2; D remains ambiguous. Written as DNA, the CDR3 is TGTGCCAGCAGCCAAGGGCATAACACTGAAGCTTTCTTT. Protein product: CASSQGHNTEAFF.